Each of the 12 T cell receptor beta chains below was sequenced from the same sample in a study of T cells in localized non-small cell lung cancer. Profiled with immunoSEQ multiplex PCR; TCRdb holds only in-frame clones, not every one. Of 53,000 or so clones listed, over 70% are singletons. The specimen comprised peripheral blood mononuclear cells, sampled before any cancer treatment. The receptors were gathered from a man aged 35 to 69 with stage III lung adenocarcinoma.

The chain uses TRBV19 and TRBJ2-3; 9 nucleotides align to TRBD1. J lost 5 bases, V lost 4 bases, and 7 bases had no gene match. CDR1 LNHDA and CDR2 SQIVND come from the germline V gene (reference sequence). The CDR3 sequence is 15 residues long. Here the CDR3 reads CASSTWTGAEDTQYF. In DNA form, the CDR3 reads TGTGCCAGTAGTACGTGGACAGGGGCGGAAGATACGCAGTATTTT.

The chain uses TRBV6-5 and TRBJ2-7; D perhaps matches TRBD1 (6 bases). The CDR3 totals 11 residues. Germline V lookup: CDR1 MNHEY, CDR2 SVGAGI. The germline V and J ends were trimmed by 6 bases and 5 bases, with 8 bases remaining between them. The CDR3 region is CASSRGDEQYF. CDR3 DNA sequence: TGTGCCAGCAGCAGGGGTGACGAGCAGTACTTC.

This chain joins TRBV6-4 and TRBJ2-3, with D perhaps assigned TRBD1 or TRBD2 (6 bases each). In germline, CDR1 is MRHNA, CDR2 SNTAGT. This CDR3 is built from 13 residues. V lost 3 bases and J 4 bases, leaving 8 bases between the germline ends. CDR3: CASSEGGPDTQYF. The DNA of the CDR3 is TGTGCCAGCAGTGAAGGGGGGCCAGATACGCAGTATTTT.

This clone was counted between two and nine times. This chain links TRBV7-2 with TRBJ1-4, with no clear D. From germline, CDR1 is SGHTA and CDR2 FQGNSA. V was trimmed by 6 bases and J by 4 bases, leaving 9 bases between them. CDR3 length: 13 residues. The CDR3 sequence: CASRGSFNEKLFF. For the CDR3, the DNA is TGTGCCAGCAGAGGGAGCTTTAATGAAAAACTGTTTTTT.

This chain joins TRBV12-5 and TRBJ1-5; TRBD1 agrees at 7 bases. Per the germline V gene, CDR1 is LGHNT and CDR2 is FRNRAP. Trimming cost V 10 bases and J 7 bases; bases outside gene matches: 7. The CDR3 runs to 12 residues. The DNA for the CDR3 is TGTGCTACCTGCACAGGGGACCAGCCCCAGCATTTT. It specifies CATCTGDQPQHF.

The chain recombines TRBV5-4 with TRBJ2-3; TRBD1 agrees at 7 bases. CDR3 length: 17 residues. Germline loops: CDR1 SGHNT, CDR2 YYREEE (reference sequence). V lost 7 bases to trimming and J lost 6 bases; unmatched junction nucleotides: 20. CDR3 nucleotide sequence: TGTGCCAGCGGACCTATGATAGACAGGGAAACAAGGGATACGCAGTATTTT. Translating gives CASGPMIDRETRDTQYF.

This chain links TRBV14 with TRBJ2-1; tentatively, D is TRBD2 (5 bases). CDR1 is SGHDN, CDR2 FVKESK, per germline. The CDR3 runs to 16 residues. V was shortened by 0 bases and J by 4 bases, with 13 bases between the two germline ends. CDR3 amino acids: CASSQEKWGAYNEQFF. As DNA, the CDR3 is TGTGCCAGCAGCCAAGAGAAATGGGGAGCTTACAATGAGCAGTTCTTC.

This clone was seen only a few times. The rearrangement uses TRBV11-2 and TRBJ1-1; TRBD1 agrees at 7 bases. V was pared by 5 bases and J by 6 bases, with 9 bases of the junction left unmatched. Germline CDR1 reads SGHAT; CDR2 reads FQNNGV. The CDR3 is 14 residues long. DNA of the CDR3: TGTGCCAGCAGCGGCGACAGGGTGGGGTCTGAAGCTTTCTTT. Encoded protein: CASSGDRVGSEAFF.

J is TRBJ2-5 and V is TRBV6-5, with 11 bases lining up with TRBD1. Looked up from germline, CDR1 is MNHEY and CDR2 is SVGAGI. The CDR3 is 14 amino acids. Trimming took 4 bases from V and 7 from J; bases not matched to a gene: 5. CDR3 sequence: CASSLGQGEGTQYF. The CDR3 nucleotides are TGTGCCAGCAGTTTGGGACAGGGGGAGGGGACCCAGTACTTC.

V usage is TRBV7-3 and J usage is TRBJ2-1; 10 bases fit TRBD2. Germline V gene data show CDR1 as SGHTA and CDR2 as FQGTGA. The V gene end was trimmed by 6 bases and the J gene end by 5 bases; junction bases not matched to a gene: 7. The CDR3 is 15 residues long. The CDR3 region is CASSYSGGQNNEQFF. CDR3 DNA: TGTGCCAGCAGTTATAGCGGGGGGCAAAACAATGAGCAGTTCTTC.

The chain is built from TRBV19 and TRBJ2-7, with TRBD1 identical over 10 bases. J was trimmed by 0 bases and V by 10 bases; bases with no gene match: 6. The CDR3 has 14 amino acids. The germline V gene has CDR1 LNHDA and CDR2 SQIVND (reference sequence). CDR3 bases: TGTGCCACCAGGACAGGGGGGACCTCCTACGAGCAGTACTTC. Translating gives CATRTGGTSYEQYF. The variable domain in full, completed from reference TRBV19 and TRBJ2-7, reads DGGITQSPKYLFRKEGQNVTLSCEQNLNHDAMYWYRQDPGQGLRLIYYSQIVNDFQKGDIAEGYSVSREKKESFPLTVTSAQKNPTAFYLCATRTGGTSYEQYFGPGTRLTVT.

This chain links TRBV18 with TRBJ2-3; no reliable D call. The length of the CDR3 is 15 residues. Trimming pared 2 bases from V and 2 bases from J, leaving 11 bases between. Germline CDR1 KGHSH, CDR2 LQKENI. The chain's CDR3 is CASSPILTNTDTQYF. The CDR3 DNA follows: TGTGCCAGCTCACCAATCCTTACTAACACAGATACGCAGTATTTT.